The 17 T cell receptor beta chains below were found in one sample sequenced in a study of CD8+CD57+ T cells in acquired aplastic anemia. Profiles of TCR beta VDJ and CDR3 were generated from a genomic DNA template. TCRdb independently ran MiXCR on the reads; one entry per CDR3 protein. The sample has approximately 130,000 distinct CDR3 sequences, 40% seen once. Patients sequenced had flow cytometry evidence of CD8+CD57+ cell expansion. The sequenced material came from sorted CD4+, CD8+, or CD8+CD57+ T cells (not recorded which) from PBMCs. These receptors were obtained from a human donor with aplastic anemia.

The rearrangement joins TRBV29-1 to TRBJ1-2; tentative D call: TRBD1 (6 bases). The V and J ends lost 4 bases and 0 bases respectively, with 15 bases between them. There are 15 residues in the CDR3. Looked up from germline, CDR1 is SQVTM and CDR2 is ANQGSEA. The CDR3 sequence is CSVVRTDRANYGYTF. The CDR3 DNA is TGCAGCGTTGTCCGGACAGATCGAGCTAACTATGGCTACACCTTC. Variable domain in full (rest from reference TRBV29-1 and TRBJ1-2): SAVISQKPSRDICQRGTSLTIQCQVDSQVTMMFWYRQQPGQSLTLIATANQGSEATYESGFVIDKFPISRPNLTFSTLTVSNMSPEDSSIYLCSVVRTDRANYGYTFGSGTRLTVV.

Ten or more counts support this clonotype. The rearrangement joins TRBV4-3 to TRBJ1-5; 7 nucleotides line up with TRBD1. Germline V gene sequence: CDR1 LGHNA, CDR2 YSLEER. The CDR3 is 15 residues long. Trimming cost V 5 bases and J 2 bases; bases outside gene matches: 6. CDR3 residues: CASSTDRAGNQPQHF. The CDR3 coding sequence is TGCGCCAGCAGCACAGACAGGGCCGGCAATCAGCCCCAGCATTTT.

The chain uses TRBV7-2 and TRBJ1-6; 8 positions match TRBD1. Trimming at V came to 4 bases and at J to 7 bases, leaving 3 bases not matched to a gene. Germline V gene sequence: CDR1 SGHTA, CDR2 FQGNSA. The CDR3 sequence is 14 residues long. The CDR3 protein is CASSWTGPNSPLHF. CDR3 sequence (DNA): TGTGCCAGCAGCTGGACAGGGCCAAATTCACCCCTCCACTTT.

This clonotype occurred many times. This sequence joins TRBV5-5 and TRBJ1-2; 7 positions match TRBD1. CDR3 length: 14 residues. Germline V gene sequence: CDR1 SGHKS, CDR2 YYEKEE (reference sequence). V lost 2 bases to trimming and J lost 2 bases; unmatched junction nucleotides: 3. The CDR3 nucleotides read TGTGCCAGCAGCTTACAGGGGATCAACTATGGCTACACCTTC. Amino acids: CASSLQGINYGYTF.

This clonotype was counted once. This chain uses TRBV24-1 with TRBJ1-5; 9 positions match TRBD1. The CDR3 has 15 residues. V shed 5 bases and J 9 bases; nucleotides not matched to a gene: 10. CDR1 and CDR2 (germline): KGHDR, SFDVKD. CDR3 in amino acids: CATSGHPGQGGPQHF. In DNA, the CDR3 is TGTGCCACCAGTGGCCATCCGGGACAGGGAGGGCCCCAGCATTTT.

This clonotype has ten or more counts. The V and J genes are TRBV29-1 and TRBJ1-1; D perhaps matches TRBD1 (6 bases). This CDR3 is built from 12 residues. CDR1 and CDR2 from the germline V gene are SQVTM and ANQGSEA. Trimming left V 7 bases short and J 1 base short, with 10 bases between. DNA of the CDR3: TGCAGCGGCGGACAGACGAACACTGAAGCTTTCTTT. Protein sequence: CSGGQTNTEAFF. Drawing the rest from reference TRBV29-1 and TRBJ1-1, the complete variable domain is SAVISQKPSRDICQRGTSLTIQCQVDSQVTMMFWYRQQPGQSLTLIATANQGSEATYESGFVIDKFPISRPNLTFSTLTVSNMSPEDSSIYLCSGGQTNTEAFFGQGTRLTVV.

This clonotype was counted ten times or more. This chain links TRBV20-1 with TRBJ2-1, with 14 bases lining up with TRBD2. CDR1 is DFQATT and CDR2 is SNEGSKA in the germline V gene (reference sequence). The CDR3 contains 16 residues. The V and J ends lost 8 bases and 7 bases, in that order; junction bases with no gene match: 13. The CDR3: CSQTSGGAQGSNEQFF. The DNA of the CDR3 is TGCAGTCAGACTAGCGGGGGGGCCCAGGGGAGTAATGAGCAGTTCTTC.

This clonotype was recorded many times. V gene TRBV7-2 combines with J gene TRBJ1-2; the match to TRBD1 covers 7 bases. There are 16 residues in the CDR3. V shed 4 bases, J shed 2 bases, and the junction held 10 bases outside the gene matches. Per the germline V gene, CDR1 is SGHTA and CDR2 is FQGNSA. In DNA, the CDR3 is TGTGCCAGCAGCTCCAACTCCCGGGACAGAAACTATGGCTACACCTTC. This gives the protein CASSSNSRDRNYGYTF.

This clonotype was found many times. This chain links TRBV7-6 with TRBJ1-1, with D perhaps TRBD1 (5 bases). Germline-derived CDR1 and CDR2 are SGHVS and FNYEAQ. CDR3 size: 16 residues. The germline V and J ends were trimmed by 5 bases and 1 base, with 17 bases remaining between them. The CDR3 loop reads CASSGGVRQSNTEAFF. The DNA for the CDR3 is TGTGCCAGCAGCGGGGGGGTTAGACAGTCGAACACTGAAGCTTTCTTT.

This chain connects TRBV5-4 to TRBJ1-1; possibly TRBD1 for D (6 bases). The ends were cut back, 3 bases at V and 10 bases at J, with 19 bases in the middle. The CDR3 runs to 14 residues. Germline CDR1 reads SGHNT; CDR2 reads YYREEE (reference sequence). CDR3 DNA sequence: TGTGCCAGCAGCTCCCCGGGACACAAAGGGGGAGCTTTCTTT. Protein sequence: CASSSPGHKGGAFF.

This clonotype was found many times. The chain carries TRBV14 and TRBJ1-1; D gene uncertain. Germline-derived CDR1 and CDR2 are SGHDN and FVKESK. The ends were cut back, 4 bases at V and 1 base at J, with 10 bases in the middle. This CDR3 has 14 amino acids. CDR3 DNA: TGTGCCAGCAGCCCAGAAGTTAGGAACACTGAAGCTTTCTTT. Its protein is CASSPEVRNTEAFF.

This clonotype was seen ten or more times. The gene calls are TRBV6-5 and TRBJ1-2; TRBD1 might be the D (6 bases). Germline V gives CDR1 MNHEY, CDR2 SVGAGI. V was clipped by 7 bases and J by 8 bases, with 17 bases between them. The CDR3 is made up of 13 amino acids. In nucleotides, the CDR3 is TGTGCCAGCACAACTGGCGACAGGTTCGGCTACACCTTC. Translated, it gives CASTTGDRFGYTF.

This sequence joins TRBV6-4 and TRBJ2-7, with 10 bases matching TRBD1. The V gene end was trimmed by 6 bases and the J gene end by 1 base; junction bases not matched to a gene: 9. This CDR3 comprises 16 residues. Germline V gives CDR1 MRHNA, CDR2 SNTAGT. As DNA, the CDR3 is TGTGCCAGCAGGAGGGCGAGACAGGGGGCTTCCTACGAGCAGTACGTC. Protein sequence: CASRRARQGASYEQYV.

V gene TRBV10-3 combines with J gene TRBJ2-7; D gene ambiguous. The CDR3 runs to 12 residues. The V end was cut by 0 bases, the J end by 4 bases, with 4 bases between. Germline-derived CDR1 and CDR2 are ENHRY and SYGVKD. CDR3 amino acids: CAISESRYEQYF. The DNA of the CDR3 is TGTGCCATCAGTGAGTCGAGATACGAGCAGTACTTC.

This clonotype was counted ten times or more. The J gene is TRBJ1-6, the V gene TRBV4-3; D unclear. The V gene's germline CDR1 is LGHNA and CDR2 YSLEER. The V end was cut by 0 bases, the J end by 9 bases, with 15 bases between. The CDR3 runs to 16 residues. CDR3 residues: CASSQDGQAIGSPLHF. The CDR3 DNA reads TGCGCCAGCAGCCAAGATGGCCAGGCTATTGGTTCACCCCTCCACTTT.

In its sample, this clonotype was seen many times. This chain uses TRBV5-4 with TRBJ2-7; the D gene is possibly TRBD1 (6 bases). In germline, CDR1 is SGHNT, CDR2 YYREEE (reference sequence). The CDR3 extends over 14 amino acids. The V gene lost 4 bases and the J gene lost 6 bases, with 17 bases spanning the gap. In nucleotides, the CDR3 is TGTGCCAGCAGCATGAAGGGGGTCGGTAGCGAGCAGTACTTC. Protein product: CASSMKGVGSEQYF.

The V and J genes are TRBV29-1 and TRBJ1-2, with D perhaps matching TRBD1 (5 bases). Deletions cut 4 bases from V and 1 base from J, with 10 bases between. There are 13 residues in the CDR3. The germline gives CDR1 SQVTM, CDR2 ANQGSEA. CDR3 residues: CSVGMGLNYGYTF. The CDR3 DNA reads TGCAGCGTTGGAATGGGACTTAACTATGGCTACACCTTC.